This T cell receptor beta chain derives from a study of blood T cell repertoires in COVID-19. The CDR3 has 13 residues. Germline assignment: CDR1 GTSNPN and CDR2 SVGIG (reference sequence). V lost 5 bases, J lost 0 bases, and 10 bases lay in between. TCRdb's table, derived via immunoSEQ multiplex PCR, lists solely in-frame clones and lacks some. The data contain around 370,000 clones, about 90% of them singletons. The V and J genes are TRBV30 and TRBJ1-1, with D perhaps matching TRBD1 (6 bases). Sequencing input: peripheral blood. The receptor comes from a woman aged 45-60 years with COVID-19, enrolled during active disease. Here the CDR3 DNA reads TGTGCCTGGGGGACAAGCCTGAACACTGAAGCTTTCTTT. It yields the protein CAWGTSLNTEAFF.